This TCR beta chain was sequenced for a study of radiation and T cells in renal cell carcinoma. This CDR3 is built from 18 residues. Germline assignment: CDR1 SNHLY and CDR2 FYNNEI. Losses at the gene ends were 4 bases for V and 5 bases for J; bases not matched to a gene: 14. Clones were read by immunoSEQ multiplex PCR, and TCRdb kept only the in-frame ones, dropping some. The sample has approximately 92,000 clones; about 85% are singletons. This clone has just one count. Regarding time point: blood 4 weeks post-SBRT, at nephrectomy. Treatment in this sample: 15 Gy SBRT to primary tumor, nephrectomy 4 weeks later.

V gene TRBV2 combines with J gene TRBJ2-1, with TRBD2 matching over 10 bases. This clonotype originated in a man in his fifties or sixties with renal cell carcinoma. The sample was blood, taken from a patient whose treatment included radiotherapy and nephrectomy. CDR3 nucleotide sequence: TGTGCCAGCAGTGGGGAGCGGGGGGGCCTCAGCTTCCACAATGAGCAGTTCTTC. Translated, it gives CASSGERGGLSFHNEQFF. The complete variable domain, with remaining parts taken from reference TRBV2 and TRBJ2-1, reads EPEVTQTPSHQVTQMGQEVILRCVPISNHLYFYWYRQILGQKVEFLVSFYNNEISEKSEIFDDQFSVERPDGSNFTLKIRSTKLEDSAMYFCASSGERGGLSFHNEQFFGPGTRLTVL.